Below are 18 T cell receptor beta chains sequenced from a single sample in a study of T cell repertoires in cytomegalovirus infection (dated by TCRdb to between 2019 and 2020). No antigen has been identified for these receptors. For sequencing, an Illumina HiSeq 1500 was employed. The raw public data were reprocessed by TCRdb itself: fastp quality trimming at Q25, MiXCR clonotype calling, in-frame beta chains only. Records with the same CDR3 protein are collapsed into one entry carrying the most frequent genes and DNA. The sample table records fewer than 1,000,000 distinct CDR3 sequences; roughly 31% of these occur just once. Under 15% of the sample is held by the ten biggest clonotypes. The treatment or condition label of this sample denotes: in vitro stimulation with specific CMV peptide epitopes to enrich CMV-specific T cells. Sample: cultured CD8+ T cells from PBMCs, taken from culture after CMV antigen stimulation. The receptors here all came from a human donor in good health (CMV status not recorded). Some clones in this sample may be carry-over from other donors' samples.

The V gene is TRBV3-1, the J gene TRBJ2-3, with D maybe TRBD2 (6 bases). This CDR3 has 15 residues. Germline V lookup: CDR1 LGHDT, CDR2 YNNKEL (reference sequence). The V end was cut by 0 bases, the J end by 4 bases, with 11 bases between. DNA for the CDR3: TGTGCCAGCAGCCAAGATACCCTAGCGCCAGATACGCAGTATTTT. Protein product: CASSQDTLAPDTQYF.

This chain uses TRBV5-1 with TRBJ2-5; D is possibly TRBD1 (6 bases). This CDR3 comprises 17 residues. Germline values: CDR1 SGHRS, CDR2 YFSETQ. V lost 5 bases to trimming and J lost 5 bases, with 25 bases between them. CDR3 region: CASRALGEGGFGETQYF. CDR3 coding DNA: TGCGCCAGCAGAGCCCTGGGGGAAGGGGGATTCGGGGAGACCCAGTACTTC.

CDR3 sequence (DNA): TGCGCCAGCAGCCTAGCTTGGGGGCAGTCCTATCAGCCCCAGCATTTT. Its protein product is CASSLAWGQSYQPQHF. The gene calls are TRBV4-1 and TRBJ1-5; TRBD1 is a possible D gene (6 bases). The CDR3 sequence is 16 residues long. V was cut by 4 bases and J by 5 bases, with 18 bases left in between. The germline V gene encodes CDR1 MGHRA and CDR2 YSYEKL.

This sequence joins TRBV15 and TRBJ1-4; TRBD1 agrees at 9 bases. Germline CDR1 and CDR2: LNHNV and YYDKDF (reference sequence). V shed 5 bases and J 8 bases; nucleotides not matched to a gene: 9. The CDR3 totals 15 residues. The CDR3 nucleotides are TGTGCCACCAGCGGCTGGGACAGGGAACGAGAAAAACTGTTTTTT. The encoded protein is CATSGWDREREKLFF.

The chain combines TRBV6-2 or TRBV6-3 with TRBJ2-7; the match to TRBD1 covers 7 bases. Per germline, CDR1 MNHEY and CDR2 SVGEGT. The V gene end was trimmed by 6 bases and the J gene end by 2 bases; junction bases not matched to a gene: 7. The CDR3 is made up of 14 amino acids. CDR3 residues: CASSTGTEAYEQYF. The CDR3 nucleotides are TGTGCCAGCAGCACCGGGACAGAAGCCTACGAGCAGTACTTC.

The rearrangement joins TRBV6-1 to TRBJ1-5; tentative D call: TRBD1 (5 bases). Germline CDR1 reads MNHNS; CDR2 reads SASEGT. V was shortened by 5 bases and J by 5 bases, with 10 bases between the two germline ends. CDR3 length equals 13 residues. In DNA form, the CDR3 reads TGTGCCAGCAGTCTACAGGATTATCAGCCCCAGCATTTT. Translated: CASSLQDYQPQHF.

This clonotype was detected ten times or more. The V call is TRBV7-2, the J call TRBJ1-2; D is perhaps TRBD1 (5 bases). The V and J ends lost 2 bases and 4 bases respectively, with 14 bases between them. The CDR3 consists of 15 residues. Germline V gene lookup returns CDR1 SGHTA and CDR2 FQGNSA. CDR3 loop: CASSLLDSPTYGYTF. DNA of the CDR3: TGTGCCAGCAGCTTACTTGACAGCCCAACCTATGGCTACACCTTC.

V is TRBV6-2 or TRBV6-3 and J is TRBJ1-5; the D gene is possibly TRBD1 (5 bases). The germline V gene encodes CDR1 MNHEY and CDR2 SVGEGT. Trimming took off 7 bases at V and 2 bases at J, with 15 bases between the two ends. There are 15 residues in the CDR3. In DNA form, the CDR3 reads TGTGCCAGCACCCTTGGGGGTTTAGGCAATCAGCCCCAGCATTTT. Its protein product is CASTLGGLGNQPQHF.

As for this clonotype: At one boundary the junction diverges from the germline segment, which might be a read error. This sequence joins TRBV4-1 and TRBJ2-1; D call uncertain. The CDR3 spans 14 residues. Germline V CDR1 and CDR2: MGHRA, YSYEKL. CDR3 bases: TGCACCAGCAGCCAAGCCTCAACCTGGGATGAGCAGTTCTTC. This translates into CTSSQASTWDEQFF.

This clonotype has a handful of counts. V usage is TRBV29-1 and J usage is TRBJ2-3; 9 bases agree with TRBD2. V was pared by 6 bases and J by 4 bases, with 2 bases of the junction left unmatched. The germline CDR1 and CDR2 sequences are SQVTM and ANQGSEA. The CDR3 sequence is 12 residues long. For the CDR3, the DNA is TGCAGCGTAGCGGGGGGCCCAGATACGCAGTATTTT. Translated: CSVAGGPDTQYF.

This clonotype has a handful of counts. The CDR3: CASSLGSPYLTNTDTQYF. The CDR3, as DNA: TGTGCCAGCAGCTTAGGTTCACCGTACCTGACAAACACAGATACGCAGTATTTT. V is TRBV7-6 and J is TRBJ2-3; no clear D. The CDR3 sequence is 18 residues long. Germline V CDR1 and CDR2: SGHVS, FNYEAQ. Trimming removed 1 base at V and 2 bases at J, with 19 bases between. Combining the CDR3 with reference TRBV7-6 and TRBJ2-3 gives the whole variable domain GAGVSQSPRYKVTKRGQDVALRCDPISGHVSLYWYRQALGQGPEFLTYFNYEAQQDKSGLPNDRFSAERPEGSISTLTIQRTEQRDSAMYRCASSLGSPYLTNTDTQYFGPGTRLTVL.

This clonotype was counted at least ten times. The J gene is TRBJ1-1, the V gene TRBV6-2 or TRBV6-3; unclear D gene. The CDR3 totals 14 residues. V was trimmed by 5 bases and J by 1 base, leaving 11 bases between them. The germline V gene has CDR1 MNHEY and CDR2 SVGEGT. The CDR3, as DNA: TGTGCCAGCAGTCCCAGTGACGGGAACACTGAAGCTTTCTTT. Translated, it gives CASSPSDGNTEAFF.

The rearrangement uses TRBV3-1 and TRBJ1-2; D is unresolved. V lost 3 bases and J lost 4, with 15 bases in between. Germline V gene lookup returns CDR1 LGHDT and CDR2 YNNKEL (reference sequence). The CDR3 is 15 amino acids. The CDR3 here is CASSQRMADLYGYTF. The DNA for the CDR3 is TGTGCCAGCAGCCAGCGGATGGCAGATCTCTATGGCTACACCTTC.

The chain couples TRBV4-1 to TRBJ1-5; D uncertain. Per the germline V gene, CDR1 is MGHRA and CDR2 is YSYEKL. V shed 4 bases and J shed 6 bases, with 13 bases lying between them. The CDR3 contains 14 residues. The CDR3 sequence is CASSPAAAGQPQHF. The CDR3 DNA follows: TGCGCCAGCAGCCCAGCAGCAGCGGGTCAGCCCCAGCATTTT.

V gene TRBV9 combines with J gene TRBJ2-1, with 9 positions matching TRBD1. With V trimmed by 1 base and J by 10 bases, 6 bases remained unmatched. The CDR3 is made up of 14 amino acids. The germline gives CDR1 SGDLS, CDR2 YYNGEE. CDR3 nucleotide sequence: TGTGCCAGCAGCGTATCCAGGACAGGGGTGGAGCAGTTCTTC. Translation gives CASSVSRTGVEQFF.

The CDR3 loop is CATSGGGTTEAFF. The CDR3 DNA sequence: TGTGCCACCAGCGGGGGGGGGACCACTGAAGCTTTCTTT. This chain connects TRBV15 to TRBJ1-1; D possibly corresponds to TRBD1 (5 bases). Per germline, CDR1 LNHNV and CDR2 YYDKDF (reference sequence). V lost 5 bases and J 4 bases, leaving 11 bases between the germline ends. The CDR3 is 13 amino acids. Full variable domain (rest looked up from reference TRBV15 and TRBJ1-1): DAMVIQNPRYQVTQFGKPVTLSCSQTLNHNVMYWYQQKSSQAPKLLFHYYDKDFNNEADTPDNFQSRRPNTSFCFLDIRSPGLGDTAMYLCATSGGGTTEAFFGQGTRLTVV.

V and J are TRBV4-2 and TRBJ2-2, with TRBD1 matching over 8 bases. The V gene end was trimmed by 5 bases and the J gene end by 3 bases; junction bases not matched to a gene: 8. The CDR3 sequence is 16 residues long. From germline, CDR1 is LGHNA and CDR2 YNFKEQ. The CDR3 DNA reads TGTGCCAGCAGCTATTCAGGGGGCGCCGACACCGGGGAGCTGTTTTTT. Amino acid sequence: CASSYSGGADTGELFF.

This clonotype appeared a few times. This chain connects TRBV27 to TRBJ1-5; a possible D gene is TRBD1 (5 bases). Germline values: CDR1 MNHEY, CDR2 SMNVEV (reference sequence). The CDR3 has 15 residues. The ends were cut back, 3 bases at V and 5 bases at J, with 14 bases in the middle. CDR3 coding DNA: TGTGCCAGCAGTTTGGTACGGGGACCAGATCAGCCCCAGCATTTT. Translation gives CASSLVRGPDQPQHF.